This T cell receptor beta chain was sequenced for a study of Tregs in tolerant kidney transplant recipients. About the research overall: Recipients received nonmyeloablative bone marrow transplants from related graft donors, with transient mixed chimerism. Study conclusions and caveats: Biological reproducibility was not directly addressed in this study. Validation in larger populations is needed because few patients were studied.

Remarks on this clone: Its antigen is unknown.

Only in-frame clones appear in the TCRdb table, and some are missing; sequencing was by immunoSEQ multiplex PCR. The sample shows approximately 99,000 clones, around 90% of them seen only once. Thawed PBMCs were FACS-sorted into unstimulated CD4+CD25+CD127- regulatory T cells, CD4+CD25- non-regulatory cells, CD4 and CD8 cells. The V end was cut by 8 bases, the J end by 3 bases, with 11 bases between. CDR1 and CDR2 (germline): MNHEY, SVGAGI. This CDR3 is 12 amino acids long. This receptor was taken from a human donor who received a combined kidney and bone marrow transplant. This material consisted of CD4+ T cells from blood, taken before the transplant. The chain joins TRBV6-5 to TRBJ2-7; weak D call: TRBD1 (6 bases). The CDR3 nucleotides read TGTGCCAGCGGGGGCGGTTACTACGAGCAGTACTTC. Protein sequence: CASGGGYYEQYF.